This TCR beta chain came from a study of T cell responses to AZD1222 COVID-19 vaccine. Study outcomes and limitations: Repertoires were collected only later (after the peak T cell response had occurred). At study baseline, merely several AZD1222 recipients were seropositive. Regions 160-218 and 743-854 dominated among vaccine-associated CD4 TCRs spanning spike. Clonal diversity was possibly underestimated, and the donors were mostly white British, with more females.

In the case of this clone: Its specificity is unknown.

The table came from immunoSEQ multiplex PCR; TCRdb's copy has only in-frame clones and leaves some out. Found here are 44,000 or so clones, around 80% of them singletons; the top ten hold roughly 22%. Trimming removed 0 bases from V and 6 bases from J, with 8 bases in between. The CDR3 consists of 13 residues. Germline V gene data show CDR1 as LGHNT and CDR2 as FRNRAP. The specimen was peripheral blood, collected 28 days after the second dose of the MenACWY control vaccine. The sequence was collected from an adult who received the MenACWY meningococcal vaccine as a control. The rearrangement links TRBV12-5 to TRBJ1-1; D gene ambiguous. DNA of the CDR3: TGTGCTAGTGGTTTGGTACGGGTACCTGAAGCTTTCTTT. This encodes CASGLVRVPEAFF.